The next 24 T cell receptor beta chains were all read from a single sample in a study of blood T cell repertoires in COVID-19. Sequencing used immunoSEQ multiplex PCR; TCRdb keeps in-frame clones, though not all of them. This table holds under 200,000 clones, less than 90% found once. The sequencing input was peripheral blood. The receptors were gathered from a woman in her seventies with COVID-19, enrolled during active disease.

The chain employs TRBV2 and TRBJ1-2; TRBD1 matches 7 bases. J lost 5 bases, V lost 0 bases, and 6 bases had no gene match. CDR3 length: 15 residues. Germline CDR1 reads SNHLY; CDR2 reads FYNNEI. The CDR3 is CASSEALRGHYGYTF. The CDR3 bases are TGTGCCAGCAGTGAAGCGCTTAGGGGGCATTATGGCTACACCTTC.

V is TRBV30 and J is TRBJ1-3, with unresolved D. The V gene lost 4 bases and the J gene lost 3 bases, with 19 bases spanning the gap. The CDR3 consists of 16 residues. Germline V gene data show CDR1 as GTSNPN and CDR2 as SVGIG (reference sequence). For the CDR3, the DNA is TGTGCCTGGACAACAAGTTTCCGCTACAGTGGAAACACCATATATTTT. Residues: CAWTTSFRYSGNTIYF.

J is TRBJ1-4 and V is TRBV5-1, with a tentative D call TRBD1 (5 bases). Germline V gives CDR1 SGHRS, CDR2 YFSETQ. V lost 5 bases to trimming and J lost 6 bases, with 17 bases between them. The CDR3 spans 15 residues. CDR3 sequence reads: CASSSGSQGYEKLFF. The CDR3 DNA reads TGCGCCAGCAGTTCGGGCAGCCAGGGTTATGAAAAACTGTTTTTT. Complete variable domain (other parts from reference TRBV5-1 and TRBJ1-4): KAGVTQTPRYLIKTRGQQVTLSCSPISGHRSVSWYQQTPGQGLQFLFEYFSETQRNKGNFPGRFSGRQFSNSRSEMNVSTLELGDSALYLCASSSGSQGYEKLFFGSGTQLSVL.

The chain carries TRBV7-6 and TRBJ2-1; D is ambiguous. The CDR3 totals 15 residues. Per the germline V gene, CDR1 is SGHVS and CDR2 is FNYEAQ. V lost 5 bases, J lost 0 bases, and 11 bases lay in between. The CDR3 region has the DNA TGTGCCAGCAGCCCCGGATGGAGCTCCTACAATGAGCAGTTCTTC. Protein product: CASSPGWSSYNEQFF.

CDR3 sequence (DNA): TGTGCCAGCAGCTACTCCCCCCCCGTCTCTGGGGCCAACGTCCTGACTTTC. Its translation is CASSYSPPVSGANVLTF. The rearrangement uses TRBV7-3 and TRBJ2-6; D gene uncertain. V shed 4 bases and J shed 0 bases, with 13 bases lying between them. This CDR3 contains 17 residues. CDR1 SGHTA and CDR2 FQGTGA come from the germline V gene. Filled out from reference TRBV7-3 and TRBJ2-6, the complete variable domain reads GAGVSQTPSNKVTEKGKYVELRCDPISGHTALYWYRQSLGQGPEFLIYFQGTGAADDSGLPNDRFFAVRPEGSVSTLKIQRTERGDSAVYLCASSYSPPVSGANVLTFGAGSRLTVL.

The chain recombines TRBV5-1 with TRBJ1-2; possibly TRBD1 for D (6 bases). This CDR3 is built from 14 residues. V was cut by 2 bases and J by 3 bases, with 11 bases left in between. Germline CDR1 reads SGHRS; CDR2 reads YFSETQ. The CDR3 coding sequence is TGCGCCAGCAGCTTAGGGGGATCGGACTATGGCTACACCTTC. Translated, it gives CASSLGGSDYGYTF.

This clone was detected only a few times. The V gene is TRBV24-1, the J gene TRBJ2-7, with a possible D match to TRBD1 (7 bases). The CDR3 covers 16 residues. CDR1 KGHDR and CDR2 SFDVKD come from the germline V gene. V gave up 4 bases and J gave up 4 bases, with 19 bases separating them. The CDR3 DNA reads as TGTGCCACCAGTGACGCTGCGGGACAGCAAGTGTACGAGCAGTACTTC. Its protein product is CATSDAAGQQVYEQYF.

This rearrangement joins TRBV2 to TRBJ1-1; 9 bases line up with TRBD1. Germline V gene data show CDR1 as SNHLY and CDR2 as FYNNEI. There are 15 residues in the CDR3. J gave up 1 base and V 6 bases, and 6 bases lay outside the gene matches. CDR3 amino acids: CASSRGQGGNTEAFF. The CDR3 DNA is TGTGCCAGCAGCAGGGGACAGGGTGGGAACACTGAAGCTTTCTTT.

The chain recombines TRBV19 with TRBJ2-5; D uncertain. In germline, CDR1 is LNHDA, CDR2 SQIVND (reference sequence). The CDR3 extends over 14 amino acids. Trimming pared 10 bases from V and 6 bases from J, leaving 21 bases between. In nucleotides, the CDR3 is TGTGCCACCGAAGAAGCGTCGGATCTGAAGACCCAGTACTTC. Protein product: CATEEASDLKTQYF.

The genes are TRBV5-5 and TRBJ2-7; D is unclear. The CDR3 spans 14 residues. CDR1 is SGHKS, CDR2 YYEKEE, per germline (reference sequence). The V and J ends lost 4 bases and 3 bases respectively, with 14 bases between them. The DNA of the CDR3 is TGTGCCAGCAGCCGCGGCCGACGAGACTACGAGCAGTACTTC. Its translation: CASSRGRRDYEQYF. Variable domain in full (rest from reference TRBV5-5 and TRBJ2-7): DAGVTQSPTHLIKTRGQQVTLRCSPISGHKSVSWYQQVLGQGPQFIFQYYEKEERGRGNFPDRFSARQFPNYSSELNVNALLLGDSALYLCASSRGRRDYEQYFGPGTRLTVT.

The rearrangement links TRBV4-1 to TRBJ1-2, with D possibly matching TRBD1 (6 bases). V gave up 2 bases and J gave up 4 bases, with 11 bases separating them. Germline V gene sequence: CDR1 MGHRA, CDR2 YSYEKL. This CDR3 is built from 14 residues. The CDR3 protein is CASSQLQGSYGYTF. The CDR3 bases are TGCGCCAGCAGCCAACTACAGGGTTCCTATGGCTACACCTTC.

The J gene is TRBJ2-7, the V gene TRBV6-1, with TRBD2 matching over 10 bases. V lost 1 base to trimming and J lost 2 bases; unmatched junction nucleotides: 2. Germline V gene lookup returns CDR1 MNHNS and CDR2 SASEGT. This CDR3 has 15 amino acids. CDR3 residues: CASSEGGTSAYEQYV. Here the CDR3 DNA reads TGTGCCAGCAGTGAAGGAGGGACTAGCGCCTACGAGCAGTACGTC.

The rearrangement uses TRBV19 and TRBJ2-1, with D perhaps TRBD2 (6 bases). This CDR3 spans 15 amino acids. V was pared by 7 bases and J by 8 bases, with 21 bases between. The germline gives CDR1 LNHDA, CDR2 SQIVND (reference sequence). The CDR3 loop reads CASTQPSAARHEQFF. The DNA for the CDR3 is TGTGCCAGTACCCAACCTAGCGCCGCCAGGCATGAGCAGTTCTTC.

The CDR3 here is CASSRETGRNYGYTF. The CDR3 region has the DNA TGCGCCAGCAGCCGAGAGACAGGAAGGAACTATGGCTACACCTTC. The V and J genes are TRBV5-1 and TRBJ1-2, with a possible D match to TRBD1 (6 bases). The ends were cut back, 4 bases at V and 2 bases at J, with 15 bases in the middle. This CDR3 comprises 15 residues. The V gene's germline CDR1 is SGHRS and CDR2 YFSETQ. The full variable domain, its missing parts supplied by reference TRBV5-1 and TRBJ1-2, is KAGVTQTPRYLIKTRGQQVTLSCSPISGHRSVSWYQQTPGQGLQFLFEYFSETQRNKGNFPGRFSGRQFSNSRSEMNVSTLELGDSALYLCASSRETGRNYGYTFGSGTRLTVV.

This rearrangement joins TRBV10-3 to TRBJ2-2; D possibly corresponds to TRBD1 (6 bases). The CDR3 is 12 residues long. Trimming cost V 6 bases and J 6 bases, with 8 bases left between them. CDR1 ENHRY and CDR2 SYGVKD come from the germline V gene. The CDR3 coding sequence is TGTGCCATCAGAGGGGGAGCCGGGGAGCTGTTTTTT. It is translated as CAIRGGAGELFF.

The J gene is TRBJ1-4, the V gene TRBV7-9, with TRBD1 matching over 7 bases. The length of the CDR3 is 15 residues. Trimming at V came to 6 bases and at J to 10 bases, leaving 14 bases not matched to a gene. CDR1 and CDR2 from the germline V gene are SEHNR and FQNEAQ (reference sequence). CDR3: CASSTAGTDGGKLFF. CDR3 bases: TGTGCCAGCAGTACGGCCGGGACAGACGGCGGAAAACTGTTTTTT.

The V call is TRBV28, the J call TRBJ1-2; D is unclear. CDR3 size: 13 residues. Trimming cost V 6 bases and J 8 bases, with 16 bases left between them. CDR1 and CDR2 from the germline V gene are MDHEN and SYDVKM. The CDR3, as DNA: TGTGCCAGCAGCATCTCTCCTTTCCGGGGCTACACCTTC. Residues: CASSISPFRGYTF.

The V gene is TRBV2, the J gene TRBJ1-5; the D is unclear. V lost 4 bases to trimming and J lost 4 bases, with 17 bases between them. Germline lookup yields CDR1 SNHLY and CDR2 FYNNEI. This CDR3 region has 16 residues. CDR3 coding DNA: TGTGCCAGCAGTGGCGAGGGCGGCACGGGGAATCAGCCCCAGCATTTT. Its translation is CASSGEGGTGNQPQHF. The full variable domain, with the rest looked up from reference TRBV2 and TRBJ1-5, is EPEVTQTPSHQVTQMGQEVILRCVPISNHLYFYWYRQILGQKVEFLVSFYNNEISEKSEIFDDQFSVERPDGSNFTLKIRSTKLEDSAMYFCASSGEGGTGNQPQHFGDGTRLSIL.

The genes are TRBV7-2 and TRBJ2-7; tentatively, D is TRBD2 (6 bases). Germline lookup yields CDR1 SGHTA and CDR2 FQGNSA. V was pared by 5 bases and J by 3 bases, with 11 bases between. The CDR3 contains 13 residues. CDR3: CASSPRTNYEQYF. CDR3 bases: TGTGCCAGCAGCCCCCGGACTAACTACGAGCAGTACTTC.

V is TRBV28 and J is TRBJ1-3, with TRBD1 matching over 8 bases. With 10 bases clipped from V and 3 bases from J, the junction kept 5 bases outside the gene matches. The germline V gene encodes CDR1 MDHEN and CDR2 SYDVKM. The CDR3 contains 13 residues. The CDR3 sequence: CATGTGGGNTIYF. The CDR3 DNA reads as TGTGCCACCGGAACAGGGGGTGGAAACACCATATATTTT.

This clone was seen a single time. This sequence joins TRBV2 and TRBJ1-6; D is undetermined. Per germline, CDR1 SNHLY and CDR2 FYNNEI. V was trimmed by 4 bases and J by 0 bases, leaving 10 bases between them. CDR3 length equals 16 residues. This chain's CDR3 is CASSALGSSYNSPLHF. For the CDR3, the DNA is TGTGCCAGCAGTGCGTTAGGGAGCTCCTATAATTCACCCCTCCACTTT.

This chain links TRBV11-2 with TRBJ2-1; D unresolved. CDR1 and CDR2 (germline): SGHAT, FQNNGV. CDR3 length equals 11 residues. V lost 3 bases to trimming and J lost 6 bases, with 3 bases between them. CDR3: CASSFLNEQFF. The CDR3 DNA reads as TGTGCCAGCAGCTTCCTCAATGAGCAGTTCTTC.

The V call is TRBV7-9, the J call TRBJ2-6, with TRBD1 matching over 12 bases. The CDR3 runs 18 residues. The V and J ends lost 5 bases and 1 base, in that order; junction bases with no gene match: 6. CDR1 is SEHNR, CDR2 FQNEAQ, per germline (reference sequence). Here the CDR3 DNA reads TGTGCCAGCAGCACGGGACAGGGGGCAGCATCTGGGGCCAACGTCCTGACTTTC. Translation gives CASSTGQGAASGANVLTF.

The V gene is TRBV6-4, the J gene TRBJ1-1, with D hard to call. The V end was cut by 4 bases, the J end by 0 bases, with 9 bases between. Germline V lookup: CDR1 MRHNA, CDR2 SNTAGT. This CDR3 has 14 residues. CDR3 in amino acids: CASSVEPLNTEAFF. CDR3 coding DNA: TGTGCCAGCAGTGTAGAACCTTTGAACACTGAAGCTTTCTTT.